This TCR beta chain was sequenced during a study of cytomegalovirus exposure and HLA in healthy donors. The germline gives CDR1 MNHEY, CDR2 SVGAGI. The CDR3 covers 14 residues. The V and J ends lost 5 bases and 4 bases, in that order; junction bases with no gene match: 4. Primers included in the PCR were 60 Vbeta and 13 Jbeta primers. Sequencing was performed with immunoSEQ multiplex PCR; in TCRdb, only in-frame clones are kept and a portion is missing. The sample comprises around 170,000 clones, over 60% of which are singletons, and less than 1.6% rests with the top ten. The chain has TRBV6-5 and TRBJ1-2, with TRBD1 matching over 10 bases. The receptor was derived from a girl aged 10 to 17 in good health and CMV-seronegative. The specimen sequenced was PBMCs. CDR3 amino acids: CASSRDRGTYGYTF. CDR3 nucleotides: TGTGCCAGCAGTAGGGACAGGGGAACCTATGGCTACACCTTC.